The rows below give T cell receptor beta chains drawn from one sample of a study of blood T cell repertoires in COVID-19. The repertoire was sequenced with immunoSEQ multiplex PCR; TCRdb's copy has only in-frame clones and lacks some. The repertoire holds under 300,000 clones, over 80% seen once, with around 2% in the top ten. The sample taken for sequencing was peripheral blood. The source of these receptors is a man younger than 40 who had recovered from COVID-19. Each CDR3 is given with its conserved first and last residue. A D gene is named only where the DNA matches it firmly. Size values are once, few and many counts, or a class for expanded clones, and some rows have none.

v_gene,j_gene,abundance,d_gene,CDR3nt,CDR3aa
TRBV29-1,TRBJ1-2,-,-,TGCAGCGCCGACGGGTGGATGGTAACTAACTATGGCTACACCTTC,CSADGWMVTNYGYTF
TRBV2,TRBJ1-1,once,-,TGTGCCACTCTACTTCAGGGGACCACTGCTGGGGGTGAAGCTTTCTTT,CATLLQGTTAGGEAFF
TRBV19,TRBJ2-7,few,-,TGTGCCAGTACCGCGATGGGTTCAGGCCTGAAGTACTTC,CASTAMGSGLKYF
TRBV10-2,TRBJ2-1,-,-,TGCGCCAGCAGTCGAGAACGGGAGCAGTTCTTC,CASSREREQFF
TRBV19,TRBJ1-2,-,TRBD1,TGTGCCAGTAGTCCTTGGGACAGGCCTAACTATGGCTACACCTTC,CASSPWDRPNYGYTF
TRBV2,TRBJ2-3,once,-,TGTGCCAGCAGTGAGCAGGGCGGCACAGATACGCAGTATTTT,CASSEQGGTDTQYF
TRBV19,TRBJ2-4,-,-,TGTGCCAGTAGTGGCCGGGACTTAATAGCCAAAAACATTCAGTACTTC,CASSGRDLIAKNIQYF
TRBV5-4,TRBJ1-3,once,-,TGTGCCAGCAGCTTGGGGAGCTCTGGAAACACCATATATTTT,CASSLGSSGNTIYF
TRBV6-4,TRBJ1-1,-,TRBD1,TGTGCCAGCAGTGCCTCAGGGGGCATGAACACTGAAGCTTTCTTT,CASSASGGMNTEAFF
TRBV3-1/TRBV3-2,TRBJ1-3,-,-,TGTGCCAGCAGCCAAGATGTCCGATGGTCGAGATTTCGAAACACCATATATTTT,CASSQDVRWSRFRNTIYF
TRBV5-8,TRBJ1-6,-,-,TGTGCCAGCAGCTTGGCCTTTCAGGGTGGATCACCCCTCCACTTT,CASSLAFQGGSPLHF
TRBV7-9,TRBJ1-2,once,TRBD1,TGTGCCAGCAGCCGCACGGACAGGGAACTCTATGGCTACACCTTC,CASSRTDRELYGYTF
TRBV21-1,TRBJ1-2,once,-,TGTGCCAGCAGCAAAGTGCCCAGGGAGGAGGGTGGCTACACCTTC,CASSKVPREEGGYTF
TRBV5-1,TRBJ1-6,-,TRBD1,TGCGCCAGCAGCTTGGAGGTCAGGGGGAATTCACCCCTCCACTTT,CASSLEVRGNSPLHF